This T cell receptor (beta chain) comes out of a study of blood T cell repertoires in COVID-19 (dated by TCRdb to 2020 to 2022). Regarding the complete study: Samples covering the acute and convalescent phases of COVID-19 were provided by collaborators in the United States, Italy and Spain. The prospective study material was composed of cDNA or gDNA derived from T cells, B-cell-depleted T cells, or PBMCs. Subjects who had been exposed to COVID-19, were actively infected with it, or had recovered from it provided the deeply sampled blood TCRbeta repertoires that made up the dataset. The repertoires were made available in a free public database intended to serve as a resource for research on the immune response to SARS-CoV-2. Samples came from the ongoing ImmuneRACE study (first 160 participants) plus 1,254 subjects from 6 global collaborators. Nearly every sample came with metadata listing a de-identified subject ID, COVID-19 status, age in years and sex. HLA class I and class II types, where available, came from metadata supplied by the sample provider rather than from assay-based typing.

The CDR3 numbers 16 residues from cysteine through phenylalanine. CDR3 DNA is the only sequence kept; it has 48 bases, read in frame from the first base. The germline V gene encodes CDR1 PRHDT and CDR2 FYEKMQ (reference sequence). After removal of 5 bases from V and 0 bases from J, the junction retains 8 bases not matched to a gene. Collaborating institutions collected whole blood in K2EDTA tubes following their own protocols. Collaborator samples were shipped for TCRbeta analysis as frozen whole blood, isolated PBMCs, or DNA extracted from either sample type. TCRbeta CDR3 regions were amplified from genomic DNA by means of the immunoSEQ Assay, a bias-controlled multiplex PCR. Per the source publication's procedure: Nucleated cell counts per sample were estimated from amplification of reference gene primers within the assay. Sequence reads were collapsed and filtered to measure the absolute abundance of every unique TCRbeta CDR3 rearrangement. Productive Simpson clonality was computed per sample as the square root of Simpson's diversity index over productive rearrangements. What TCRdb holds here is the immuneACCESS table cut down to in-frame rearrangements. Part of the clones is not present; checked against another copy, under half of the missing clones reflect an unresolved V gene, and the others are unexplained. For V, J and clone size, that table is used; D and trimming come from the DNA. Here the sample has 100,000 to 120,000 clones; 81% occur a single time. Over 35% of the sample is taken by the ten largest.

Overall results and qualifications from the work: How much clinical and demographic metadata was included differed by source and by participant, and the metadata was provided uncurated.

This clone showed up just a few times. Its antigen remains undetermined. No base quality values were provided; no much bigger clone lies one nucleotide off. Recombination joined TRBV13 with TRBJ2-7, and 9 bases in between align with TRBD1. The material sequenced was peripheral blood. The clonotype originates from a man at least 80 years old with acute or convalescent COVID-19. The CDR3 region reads CASSLTWTGDSYEQYF. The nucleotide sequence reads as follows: TGTGCCAGCAGCCTCACTTGGACAGGGGACTCCTACGAGCAGTACTTC.